These 10 T cell receptor beta chains were all obtained from the same sample, sequenced in a study of T cell changes during pregnancy in multiple sclerosis. Assay: immunoSEQ multiplex PCR; the TCRdb copy retains only in-frame clones and omits some. Altogether about 40,000 clones are present, 80% to 95% being singletons, with the ten largest covering 10% to 15%. The specimen was CD8+ T cells from peripheral blood mononuclear cells, collected in the first trimester of pregnancy. Source of these receptors: a female donor with multiple sclerosis, enrolled in a pregnancy study.

This rearrangement joins TRBV5-6 to TRBJ1-1; D unclear. The CDR3 consists of 13 residues. Germline V gives CDR1 SGHDT, CDR2 YYEEEE. Trimming took off 0 bases at V and 8 bases at J, with 11 bases between the two ends. The CDR3 DNA follows: TGTGCCAGCAGCTTGGCTCCCCGGGGAGAAGCTTTCTTT. Translating it yields CASSLAPRGEAFF.

The chain has TRBV13 and TRBJ2-1, with 7 bases matching TRBD2. Germline values: CDR1 PRHDT, CDR2 FYEKMQ (reference sequence). V was clipped by 4 bases and J by 4 bases; unmatched bases: 13. The CDR3 is 17 residues long. CDR3 nucleotide sequence: TGTGCCAGCAGCTCCCAAGAGCGGGGAAACCTTTACAATGAGCAGTTCTTC. It translates to CASSSQERGNLYNEQFF.

The J gene is TRBJ2-6, the V gene TRBV6-5, with D possibly matching TRBD2 (5 bases). Germline assignment: CDR1 MNHEY and CDR2 SVGAGI. The CDR3 is 15 residues long. V was trimmed by 7 bases and J by 1 base, leaving 11 bases between them. CDR3: CASTFRGSGANVLTF. The CDR3, as DNA: TGTGCCAGCACCTTCCGGGGTTCTGGGGCCAACGTCCTGACTTTC.

The chain uses TRBV11-2 and TRBJ1-1, with D possibly being TRBD1 (5 bases). V was pared by 4 bases and J by 6 bases, with 21 bases between. Germline V gene lookup returns CDR1 SGHAT and CDR2 FQNNGV. The CDR3 length is 16 residues. CDR3 in DNA: TGTGCCAGCAGCTCCCCTCGGGGCACCCGGGGGGCTGAAGCTTTCTTT. Translating it yields CASSSPRGTRGAEAFF.

This sequence joins TRBV4-1 and TRBJ2-2; D gene ambiguous. The CDR3 spans 14 residues. Germline CDR1 is MGHRA and CDR2 is YSYEKL. V was shortened by 0 bases and J by 3 bases, with 5 bases between the two germline ends. The DNA of the CDR3 is TGCGCCAGCAGCCAAGATGAGGACACCGGGGAGCTGTTTTTT. This translates into CASSQDEDTGELFF.

CDR3 in DNA: TGTGCCAGCATCGCTAGGGGGTGGGGGGGGTTCGGCTACACCTTC. Amino acids: CASIARGWGGFGYTF. The chain combines TRBV28 with TRBJ1-2; perhaps TRBD1 as D (6 bases). The V gene lost 7 bases and the J gene lost 8 bases, with 23 bases spanning the gap. The CDR3 length is 15 residues. In germline, CDR1 is MDHEN, CDR2 SYDVKM.

V gene TRBV2 combines with J gene TRBJ1-1, with 7 positions matching TRBD1. Germline CDR1 and CDR2: SNHLY and FYNNEI. The CDR3 totals 14 residues. J gave up 10 bases and V 2 bases, and 10 bases lay outside the gene matches. CDR3 DNA: TGTGCCAGCAGTGAATGGCAGGGGGTCGAGGTAGCTTTCTTT. Protein sequence: CASSEWQGVEVAFF. The variable domain in full, completed from reference TRBV2 and TRBJ1-1, reads EPEVTQTPSHQVTQMGQEVILRCVPISNHLYFYWYRQILGQKVEFLVSFYNNEISEKSEIFDDQFSVERPDGSNFTLKIRSTKLEDSAMYFCASSEWQGVEVAFFGQGTRLTVV.

The V and J genes are TRBV5-6 and TRBJ1-4, with 7 bases aligning to TRBD1. Germline CDR1 is SGHDT and CDR2 is YYEEEE. The CDR3 extends over 15 amino acids. V lost 5 bases to trimming and J lost 7 bases; unmatched junction nucleotides: 11. The DNA of the CDR3 is TGTGCCAGCAGTTTCGGCACAGGGGTTGGTGAAAAACTGTTTTTT. Its protein product is CASSFGTGVGEKLFF.

CDR3 sequence (DNA): TGTGCCAGCAGTTATAGCGGACAAGAGACCCAGTACTTC. It yields the protein CASSYSGQETQYF. This sequence joins TRBV2 and TRBJ2-5, with a weak D call TRBD2 (6 bases). The V gene's germline CDR1 is SNHLY and CDR2 FYNNEI. CDR3 length: 13 residues. The V gene lost 5 bases and the J gene lost 2 bases, with 9 bases spanning the gap.

This clone was seen only once. This rearrangement joins TRBV15 to TRBJ2-1, with D possibly being TRBD2 (6 bases). Germline V lookup: CDR1 LNHNV, CDR2 YYDKDF (reference sequence). V lost 0 bases and J 4 bases, leaving 16 bases between the germline ends. This CDR3 is built from 17 residues. The CDR3 bases are TGTGCCACCAGCAGAGATTCTAGCGTCGGTGCTTACAATGAGCAGTTCTTC. It yields the protein CATSRDSSVGAYNEQFF.